The 23 T cell receptor beta chains presented below share a single source sample, sequenced in a study of blood T cells in healthy people across ages. A second about 6 to 11 cycle PCR used barcoded and J-beta primers. TCRdb passed the 5' RACE reads through MiXCR, listing each CDR3 protein once. Counted here are around 710,000 distinct CDR3 sequences, roughly 43% occurring once; the ten biggest clones make up roughly 19%. The sequencing input was blood. The receptors here all came from a woman aged 60 to 75 in good health.

This chain links TRBV25-1 with TRBJ2-3; 8 bases fit TRBD1. With 8 bases clipped from V and 5 bases from J, the junction kept 6 bases outside the gene matches. The CDR3 is 13 amino acids. Germline V gene sequence: CDR1 MGHDK, CDR2 SYGVNS. The CDR3 protein is CASDRGLGDTQYF. DNA for the CDR3: TGTGCCAGCGACAGGGGTTTAGGAGATACGCAGTATTTT.

The rearrangement joins TRBV10-1 to TRBJ1-1; D might be TRBD1 (6 bases). The CDR3 sequence is 13 residues long. Germline V lookup: CDR1 WNHNN, CDR2 SYGVQD (reference sequence). V was shortened by 7 bases and J by 5 bases, with 14 bases between the two germline ends. The CDR3 protein is CASTGGRETEAFF. The DNA of the CDR3 is TGCGCCAGCACCGGGGGGCGAGAGACTGAAGCTTTCTTT.

The chain has TRBV20-1 and TRBJ2-3, with D uncertain. Per the germline V gene, CDR1 is DFQATT and CDR2 is SNEGSKA (reference sequence). Trimming removed 6 bases from V and 7 bases from J, with 11 bases in between. The CDR3 covers 11 residues. This chain's CDR3 is CSAKPQNTQYF. For the CDR3, the DNA is TGCAGTGCCAAACCGCAGAATACGCAGTATTTT.

A few counts support this clonotype. Being one base from a much bigger clone, this may be a read error. This chain uses TRBV15 with TRBJ2-7; 7 nucleotides align to TRBD1. The CDR3 consists of 14 residues. Germline lookup yields CDR1 LNHNV and CDR2 YYDKDF (reference sequence). After removal of 7 bases from V and 7 bases from J, the junction contained 13 bases not matched to a gene. The DNA of the CDR3 is TGTGCCACCACCTGGGACAGATCTTACAATGAGCAGTACTTC. It is translated as CATTWDRSYNEQYF.

This clonotype showed up many times. The chain recombines TRBV4-2 with TRBJ2-3; D call uncertain. Trimming removed 0 bases from V and 1 base from J, with 8 bases in between. CDR1 is LGHNA and CDR2 is YNFKEQ in the germline V gene. The CDR3 runs to 15 residues. The CDR3 sequence: CASSQERRRTDTQYF. The CDR3, as DNA: TGTGCCAGCAGCCAAGAGAGGAGACGCACAGATACGCAGTATTTT.

This clonotype appeared a single time. The V call is TRBV6-5, the J call TRBJ2-5; D is undetermined. Between the trimmed V and J ends, which lost 5 bases and 11 bases, there was a span of 18 bases. Germline values: CDR1 MNHEY, CDR2 SVGAGI. This CDR3 is built from 13 residues. The CDR3 reads CASSRLQNNEQYF. The CDR3, as DNA: TGTGCCAGCAGTCGCTTACAAAACAATGAGCAGTACTTC.

V gene TRBV7-3 combines with J gene TRBJ2-1, with TRBD1 matching over 12 bases. V was pared by 5 bases and J by 8 bases, with 7 bases of the junction left unmatched. Per germline, CDR1 SGHTA and CDR2 FQGTGA. This CDR3 contains 15 residues. Here the CDR3 reads CASSKGQGAIYEQFF. CDR3 DNA sequence: TGTGCCAGCAGCAAGGGACAGGGGGCGATTTATGAGCAGTTCTTC.

This clonotype has only a few counts. V is TRBV13 and J is TRBJ2-4, with 11 bases fitting TRBD2. V lost 6 bases to trimming and J lost 3 bases; unmatched junction nucleotides: 7. Looked up from germline, CDR1 is PRHDT and CDR2 is FYEKMQ (reference sequence). The CDR3 totals 16 residues. The CDR3 protein is CASSFSGGAGKNIQYF. CDR3 DNA: TGTGCCAGCAGTTTTAGCGGGGGGGCTGGCAAAAACATTCAGTACTTC. The full variable domain, in which reference TRBV13 and TRBJ2-4 provide the parts outside the CDR3, is AAGVIQSPRHLIKEKRETATLKCYPIPRHDTVYWYQQGPGQDPQFLISFYEKMQSDKGSIPDRFSAQQFSDYHSELNMSSLELGDSALYFCASSFSGGAGKNIQYFGAGTRLSVL.

The rearrangement uses TRBV5-1 and TRBJ1-1; 8 nucleotides match TRBD1. Looked up from germline, CDR1 is SGHRS and CDR2 is YFSETQ. V gave up 0 bases and J gave up 1 base; unmatched junction bases: 5. The CDR3 sequence is 16 residues long. The CDR3 here is CASSLGGQVGNTEAFF. The CDR3 DNA follows: TGCGCCAGCAGCTTGGGGGGACAGGTTGGGAACACTGAAGCTTTCTTT.

The chain carries TRBV7-9 and TRBJ1-4; D ambiguous. The germline CDR1 and CDR2 sequences are SEHNR and FQNEAQ (reference sequence). The length of the CDR3 is 17 residues. V was trimmed by 0 bases and J by 8 bases, leaving 19 bases between them. CDR3 coding DNA: TGTGCCAGCAGCTTAGCCTGGCAGGAAGAAGGGTTGGAAAAACTGTTTTTT. Translation gives CASSLAWQEEGLEKLFF.

The chain has TRBV20-1 and TRBJ1-2; TRBD1 might be the D (6 bases). V was shortened by 0 bases and J by 5 bases, with 22 bases between the two germline ends. The CDR3 contains 17 residues. Looked up from germline, CDR1 is DFQATT and CDR2 is SNEGSKA (reference sequence). The CDR3 protein is CSARDLGGRIGVYGYTF. In DNA form, the CDR3 reads TGCAGTGCTAGAGATCTAGGGGGGCGAATCGGAGTGTATGGCTACACCTTC.

The genes are TRBV15 and TRBJ2-5, with a tentative D call TRBD2 (5 bases). Germline V gives CDR1 LNHNV, CDR2 YYDKDF (reference sequence). CDR3 length: 14 amino acids. V was cut by 3 bases and J by 5 bases, with 13 bases left in between. The CDR3 DNA reads TGTGCCACCAGCAGGGACTTAAGCAGGGAGACCCAGTACTTC. It is translated as CATSRDLSRETQYF.

V is TRBV4-2 and J is TRBJ2-3; D may be TRBD2 (5 bases). The CDR3 is 15 amino acids. V lost 4 bases and J 0 bases, leaving 11 bases between the germline ends. The germline gives CDR1 LGHNA, CDR2 YNFKEQ. In DNA form, the CDR3 reads TGTGCCAGCAGCCCGTATCTAGCTAGCACAGATACGCAGTATTTT. It is translated as CASSPYLASTDTQYF.

Points on this clonotype: Compared with germline, one end of the junction differs, possibly owing to a read error. This chain connects TRBV7-3 to TRBJ2-1, with D possibly TRBD1 on 6 matching bases. The CDR3 spans 16 residues. The germline CDR1 and CDR2 sequences are SGHTA and FQGTGA. CDR3 bases: TGTGCCAGCAGCTTAACTGACAGGACCTCCTACAATGAGCAGTTTTTC. Protein sequence: CASSLTDRTSYNEQFF.

The chain recombines TRBV9 with TRBJ2-7; 11 bases align to TRBD2. Germline CDR1 is SGDLS and CDR2 is YYNGEE. CDR3 length: 14 residues. V trimming: 3 bases; J trimming: 6 bases; junction bases outside the gene matches: 5. The CDR3 protein is CASSGSGRGGEQYF. In DNA form, the CDR3 reads TGTGCCAGCAGCGGTAGCGGGAGGGGCGGCGAGCAGTACTTC.

Concerning this clonotype itself: At one of its ends the junction is not consistent with the germline gene, which may arise from a read error. This chain uses TRBV3-1 with TRBJ1-2, with D perhaps TRBD1 (6 bases). The CDR3 is 15 amino acids. Germline V gene sequence: CDR1 LGHDT, CDR2 YNNKEL (reference sequence). The CDR3: CASGQDTRQGFGYTF. CDR3 DNA sequence: TGTGCCAGCGGCCAAGATACGAGGCAGGGGTTTGGCTACACCTTC.

This clonotype appeared a few times. The V gene is TRBV6-2 or TRBV6-3, the J gene TRBJ2-7; the D call may be TRBD1 or TRBD2 (5 bases each). Trimming took off 7 bases at V and 2 bases at J, with 15 bases between the two ends. Germline CDR1 and CDR2: MNHEY and SVGEGT. The CDR3 extends over 14 amino acids. CDR3 amino acids: CASIRDSGPYEQYF. CDR3 bases: TGTGCCAGCATCAGGGATTCGGGACCCTACGAGCAGTACTTC.

The chain joins TRBV6-2 or TRBV6-3 to TRBJ2-5; D is perhaps TRBD1 or TRBD2 (5 bases each). CDR3 size: 14 residues. CDR1 and CDR2 (germline): MNHEY, SVGEGT. Between the trimmed V and J ends, which lost 7 bases and 4 bases, there was a span of 16 bases. DNA for the CDR3: TGTGCCAGCAACCCGACGGGACCTCTAGAGACCCAGTACTTC. Translation: CASNPTGPLETQYF.

This clonotype appeared many times. J is TRBJ2-7 and V is TRBV20-1; 9 positions match TRBD2. CDR3 length equals 15 residues. After removal of 2 bases from V and 3 bases from J, the junction contained 8 bases not matched to a gene. From germline, CDR1 is DFQATT and CDR2 SNEGSKA (reference sequence). CDR3 sequence (DNA): TGCAGTGCTAGACCAGGGACAGCGGGAGGCTACGAGCAGTACTTC. It is translated as CSARPGTAGGYEQYF.

This clonotype was counted ten times or more. The chain carries TRBV20-1 and TRBJ2-7; 7 nucleotides match TRBD1. V lost 5 bases and J lost 2; bases outside the gene matches: 6. CDR1 and CDR2 (germline): DFQATT, SNEGSKA (reference sequence). The CDR3 has 13 amino acids. The CDR3 region has the DNA TGCAGTGCTTCGACAGGGTTAGCCTACGAGCAGTACTTC. It codes for CSASTGLAYEQYF.

This chain connects TRBV20-1 to TRBJ2-1, with TRBD2 matching 9 bases. Germline CDR1 is DFQATT and CDR2 is SNEGSKA (reference sequence). The CDR3 is made up of 13 amino acids. V gave up 2 bases and J gave up 6 bases; unmatched junction bases: 2. The CDR3 region has the DNA TGCAGTGCTAGACTAGCGGGACCCAATGAGCAGTTCTTC. It encodes CSARLAGPNEQFF.

A remark on this clonotype: A much bigger clone sits one base away, suggesting this may be a read error. The chain couples TRBV7-2 to TRBJ1-2; D remains unclear. The CDR3 extends over 15 amino acids. The germline gives CDR1 SGHTA, CDR2 FQGNSA. The V gene lost 1 base and the J gene lost 4 bases, with 13 bases spanning the gap. CDR3 sequence: CASSLGADSFYGYTF. CDR3 coding DNA: TGTGCCAGCAGCTTAGGTGCAGACTCCTTCTATGGCTACACCTTC.

The chain has TRBV12-3 or TRBV12-4 and TRBJ2-3; no reliable D call. Trimming took off 6 bases at V and 1 base at J, with 11 bases between the two ends. The length of the CDR3 is 14 residues. This chain's CDR3 is CASSPRDGTDTQYF. The DNA for the CDR3 is TGTGCCAGCAGCCCAAGAGACGGCACAGATACGCAGTATTTT.